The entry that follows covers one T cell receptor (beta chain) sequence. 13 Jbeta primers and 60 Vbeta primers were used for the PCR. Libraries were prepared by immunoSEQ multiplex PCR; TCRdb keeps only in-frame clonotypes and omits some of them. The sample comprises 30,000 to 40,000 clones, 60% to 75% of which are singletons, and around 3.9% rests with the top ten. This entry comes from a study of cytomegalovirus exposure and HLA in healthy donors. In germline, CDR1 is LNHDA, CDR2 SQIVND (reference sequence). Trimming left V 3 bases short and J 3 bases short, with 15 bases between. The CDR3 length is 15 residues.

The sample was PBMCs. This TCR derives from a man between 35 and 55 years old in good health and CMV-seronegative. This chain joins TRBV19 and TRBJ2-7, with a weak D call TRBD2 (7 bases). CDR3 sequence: CASSILGGRIYEQYF. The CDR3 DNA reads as TGTGCCAGTAGTATCCTGGGGGGGCGCATCTACGAGCAGTACTTC.